A single T cell receptor beta chain is shown here with its context. Losses at the gene ends were 6 bases for V and 1 base for J; bases not matched to a gene: 10. Germline assignment: CDR1 KGHSH and CDR2 LQKENI. This CDR3 has 19 residues. This entry belongs to a study of blood T cells in healthy people across ages. PCR was performed a second time for about 7 to 11 cycles using a sample-barcoded 5' primer and a J-beta primer mix. One entry per CDR3 protein results from TCRdb running MiXCR on the 5' RACE reads. The sample yields roughly 1,100,000 distinct CDR3 sequences, under 30% seen once. In addition, the sample was reused for a study of T cells of mothers and their children.

The chain links TRBV18 to TRBJ2-3; 16 bases align to TRBD2. The clonotype comes from a girl aged 2-10 years in good health. The sample comprised blood. The CDR3 reads CASSPTGLAGGPGTDTQYF. The CDR3 DNA follows: TGTGCCAGCTCCCCGACGGGACTAGCGGGAGGGCCTGGCACAGATACGCAGTATTTT.